The rows below give T cell receptor beta chains drawn from one sample of a study of post-analysis software for immune sequencing data. TCRdb fed the PCR reads into MiXCR, producing one record per CDR3 protein. The sample includes hundreds of thousands of distinct CDR3 sequences, 55% to 60% of them seen just once. The sample was blood. The receptors originated from a girl aged 2 to 9 with multiple sclerosis. CDR3s leave out the opening cysteine and the closing phenylalanine or tryptophan. A row's size may be missing; if present it is once, few, many or a size class.

once | TRBJ2-7 | TRBV6-2/TRBV6-3 | ASSYSPGQRAPSYEQY
. | TRBJ1-2 | TRBV2 | ASSDRVGYGYT
. | . | TRBV11-2 | ASSPSLGSDSNIQY
. | TRBJ2-1 | TRBV20-1 | SASGRGDEQF
. | TRBJ1-1 | TRBV15 | ATSRDTSRTAEAF
. | TRBJ1-1 | TRBV29-1 | SARVGSATTF
. | TRBJ2-5 | TRBV29-1 | SVDFLISQETQY
. | TRBJ1-2 | TRBV12-3/TRBV12-4 | ASSTQGASSLYGYT
once | TRBJ2-3 | TRBV6-2/TRBV6-3 | ASSYRTISTDTQY
few | TRBJ2-7 | TRBV7-2 | ASSSKSGRTYEQY
. | TRBJ2-4 | TRBV6-2/TRBV6-3 | ASSQGPKENIQY
. | TRBJ2-4 | TRBV27 | ASSSGSRVHIQY
few | TRBJ2-6 | TRBV4-3 | ASSQELAGANVLT
. | TRBJ1-2 | TRBV6-5 | ASSYSRGANYGYT
. | TRBJ2-3 | TRBV20-1 | SAASGSPDTQY
many | TRBJ2-1 | TRBV7-9 | ASSPQNEQF
. | TRBJ2-1 | TRBV20-1 | SARPTSADNEQF
. | TRBJ1-1 | TRBV29-1 | SSLGGSMNTEAF
. | TRBJ1-1 | TRBV28 | ASSPTTPGTGTEAF
. | TRBJ2-3 | TRBV4-2 | ASSQGVESTDTQY
. | TRBJ2-7 | TRBV7-9 | ASSLIGTSPYEQY
. | TRBJ2-5 | TRBV12-3/TRBV12-4 | ASRPLGAGEQY
. | TRBJ2-1 | TRBV10-3 | AISTGSYNEQF
. | TRBJ2-1 | TRBV10-3 | AISRTSSNEQF
. | TRBJ2-5 | TRBV6-4 | VSSATGGSQETQY
few | TRBJ2-1 | TRBV20-1 | SAYNRERVYNEQF
. | TRBJ2-7 | TRBV7-9 | ASSPGLRSYEQY
. | TRBJ2-1 | TRBV6-2/TRBV6-3 | ASSYGASGGAGSYNEQF
. | TRBJ2-1 | TRBV5-1 | ASIGASGGPIDEQF
. | TRBJ2-3 | TRBV19 | ASSIYRQGTDTQY
. | . | TRBV24-1 | ATSSGDHSYNEQY
few | TRBJ2-1 | TRBV29-1 | SVNSARRENEQF
. | TRBJ2-3 | TRBV6-4 | ASSDRGLGTDTQY
few | TRBJ2-7 | TRBV4-1 | ASSQAWPSGSYEQY
. | TRBJ1-2 | TRBV12-3/TRBV12-4 | ASSPQGLNYGYT
. | TRBJ2-1 | TRBV29-1 | SVLGGPPSSYNEQF
. | TRBJ2-1 | TRBV15 | ATSGPGQGAEDEQF
. | TRBJ2-7 | TRBV6-2/TRBV6-3 | ASSSDRGPSYEQY
. | TRBJ2-1 | TRBV20-1 | SARNIAGVGEQF
few | TRBJ2-7 | TRBV21-1 | ASSTWGATGQPFEQY
once | TRBJ2-3 | TRBV7-6 | ASSFGRAITDTQY
once | TRBJ2-5 | TRBV9 | ASSVDSRGGQTQY
. | TRBJ2-1 | TRBV4-2 | ASSQDKSGRADEQF
few | TRBJ1-2 | TRBV6-5 | ASSYEISGYYGYT
few | TRBJ2-3 | TRBV6-5 | ASSYGTSGPPDTQY